These T cell receptor beta chains were read from a single sample in a study of PD-1 blockade in classical Hodgkin lymphoma. Here immunoSEQ multiplex PCR was the method, and the copy in TCRdb shows in-frame clones only, minus some. The table records about 40,000 clones, around 80% of them present only once. The specimen was peripheral blood mononuclear cells (PBMCs), collected at baseline. These receptor sequences come from a human donor with classical Hodgkin lymphoma. Each CDR3 is given with its conserved first and last residue. A D gene is named only where the DNA matches it firmly. The listing skips clone size in some rows; elsewhere it reads once, few, many or a size class.

CDR3,DNA,J,size,D,V
CASSLAPDDSGNTIYF,TGTGCCAGCAGCTTAGCGCCCGACGACTCTGGAAACACCATATATTTT,TRBJ1-3,-,-,TRBV7-6
CASRRSGLVTEAFF,TGTGCCAGCAGGCGCTCGGGCTTGGTTACTGAAGCTTTCTTT,TRBJ1-1,few,-,TRBV2
CASSRNRVLETQYF,TGTGCCAGCAGCCGGAACAGGGTCTTAGAGACCCAGTACTTC,TRBJ2-5,-,-,TRBV5-8
CASSPRTGTTEAFF,TGTGCCAGCTCACCAAGGACAGGGACAACTGAAGCTTTCTTT,TRBJ1-1,-,TRBD1,TRBV18
CASAQIAGGTYEQYF,TGTGCCAGCGCCCAGATAGCGGGAGGGACCTACGAGCAGTACTTC,TRBJ2-7,-,TRBD2,TRBV28
CASTLGRTPNEKLFF,TGCGCCAGCACCCTGGGGCGAACACCTAATGAAAAACTGTTTTTT,TRBJ1-4,-,-,TRBV5-1
CASSGSTNMNTEAFF,TGTGCCAGCAGCGGATCGACAAACATGAACACTGAAGCTTTCTTT,TRBJ1-1,medium-sized,-,TRBV7-8
CASSASGSVLETQYF,TGTGCCAGCAGCGCTAGCGGGAGCGTCCTGGAGACCCAGTACTTC,TRBJ2-5,few,TRBD2,TRBV9
CASSRREGSTEAFF,TGTGCCAGCAGTCGCCGGGAGGGGAGCACTGAAGCTTTCTTT,TRBJ1-1,-,-,TRBV27
CASSPTGAQAFF,TGCGCCAGCAGCCCTACAGGGGCTCAAGCTTTCTTT,TRBJ1-1,few,TRBD1,TRBV4-1
CASSAAQGRNTEAFF,TGCGCCAGCAGCGCCGCACAGGGGAGGAACACTGAAGCTTTCTTT,TRBJ1-1,-,TRBD1,TRBV5-1
CASSPLGPGIDYEQYF,TGTGCCAGCTCACCACTAGGACCTGGGATCGACTACGAGCAGTACTTC,TRBJ2-7,-,-,TRBV18
CASSFRYRGNQPQHF,TGTGCCAGCAGTTTTAGGTACAGGGGTAATCAGCCCCAGCATTTT,TRBJ1-5,-,TRBD1,TRBV28
CASSLGGGSTEAFF,TGTGCCAGCAGCTTAGGAGGAGGGAGCACTGAAGCTTTCTTT,TRBJ1-1,-,-,TRBV13
CASSEGQLNVNTQYF,TGTGCCAGCAGTGAGGGACAGCTGAACGTGAATACGCAGTATTTT,TRBJ2-3,-,TRBD1,TRBV6-4
CASSLGLAEGTDTQYF,TGCGCCAGCAGCTTGGGACTAGCGGAGGGAACAGATACGCAGTATTTT,TRBJ2-3,-,TRBD2,TRBV5-1
CASSLVTSGSGETQYF,TGCGCCAGCAGCTTAGTAACTAGCGGGAGTGGAGAGACCCAGTACTTC,TRBJ2-5,-,TRBD2,TRBV5-1